This T cell receptor (beta chain) was captured in a study of blood T cell repertoires in COVID-19 (dated by TCRdb to the early 2020s). As for the study more broadly: Collaborator samples came from the United States, Italy and Spain and covered acute and convalescent phases of COVID-19. The prospective study material was composed of cDNA or gDNA derived from T cells, B-cell-depleted T cells, or PBMCs. The dataset comprised deeply sampled blood TCRbeta repertoires from subjects exposed to, actively infected with, or recovered from COVID-19. The repertoires were made available in a free public database intended to serve as a resource for research on the immune response to SARS-CoV-2. Samples came from the ongoing ImmuneRACE study (first 160 participants) plus 1,254 subjects from 6 global collaborators. Nearly every sample came with metadata listing a de-identified subject ID, COVID-19 status, age in years and sex. HLA class I and class II types, where available, came from metadata supplied by the sample provider rather than from assay-based typing. Study-wide conclusions, independent of this receptor: How much clinical and demographic metadata was included differed by source and by participant, and the metadata was provided uncurated.

The collaborating institutions used their own protocols to collect whole blood in K2EDTA tubes. For TCRbeta analysis, collaborator samples were shipped as frozen whole blood, as isolated PBMCs, or as DNA extracted from either sample type. On this clone itself: It has no known antigen specificity. Base qualities are not recorded, but no much larger clone differs from it by a single base.

The immunoSEQ Assay, a bias-controlled multiplex PCR, was used to amplify TCRbeta CDR3 regions from genomic DNA. The authors processed their data as follows. Nucleated cell counts per sample were estimated from amplification of reference gene primers within the assay. Sequence reads were collapsed and filtered to measure the absolute abundance of every unique TCRbeta CDR3 rearrangement. Productive Simpson clonality was computed per sample as the square root of Simpson's diversity index over productive rearrangements. TCRdb re-hosts the immuneACCESS table, in-frame sequences only. Its copies lack some clones; in the studies checked, an unresolved V gene accounts for under half of them, and the cause for the rest is not known. The DNA was the basis for D and trimming; V, J and clone size are from that table. The sample includes 94,000 or so clones, with around 80% observed a single time. Clones ranked in the top ten supply around a quarter of the sample.

The clonotype was recovered from a man aged 55 to 70 with acute or convalescent COVID-19. The sample consisted of peripheral blood.

The CDR3 protein is CATSRDNRGGGEAFF. Here is the DNA: TGTGCCACCAGCAGAGATAACAGGGGAGGCGGCGAAGCTTTCTTT. This sequence uses TRBV15 and TRBJ1-1, with 7 bases in between that match TRBD1. Clipping removes 0 bases from V and 8 bases from J, with 9 as the unmatched junction base count. CDR1 is given as LNHNV and CDR2 as YYDKDF, both from the germline V gene (reference sequence). Including cysteine and phenylalanine, the CDR3 has 15 amino acids. Only the CDR3 region is kept as DNA, spanning 45 bases read in frame from base 1.